A single sample gave rise to the 2 T cell receptor beta chains below, sequenced in a study of early T cells in non-severe SARS-CoV-2 infection (dated by TCRdb to about 2021). Libraries were prepared through 5' RACE. The instrument was a NextSeq 500. Through fastp at Q25 and MiXCR, TCRdb rebuilt clones from the public reads, retaining in-frame beta chains. Every entry covers one CDR3 protein and lists the most common genes and DNA from its rows. This sample is represented by fewer than 80,000 distinct CDR3 sequences; around 12% of them were singletons. Clones ranked in the top ten supply about 1.2% of the sample. This material consisted of whole blood, taken at baseline. The receptors were gathered from an adult who was a healthcare worker with PCR-confirmed SARS-CoV-2 infection or an uninfected control (not recorded which). The donor label of this sample is uncertain.

This clonotype has only a few counts. The rearrangement joins TRBV15 to TRBJ2-2, with 7 bases that match TRBD2. The CDR3 has 16 amino acids. Trimming removed 2 bases from V and 5 bases from J; junction bases left unmatched: 8. CDR1 is LNHNV, CDR2 YYDKDF, per germline (reference sequence). The CDR3 nucleotides are TGTGCCACCAGCAGACAGAAGCGGGGAGGGACCGGGGAGCTGTTTTTT. This encodes CATSRQKRGGTGELFF.

This clonotype was found many times. The chain employs TRBV3-1 and TRBJ2-1; perhaps D is TRBD1 or TRBD2 (5 bases each). Trimming took off 3 bases at V and 2 bases at J, with 5 bases between the two ends. The germline gives CDR1 LGHDT, CDR2 YNNKEL (reference sequence). The CDR3 consists of 13 residues. The CDR3: CASSQGAYNEQFF. DNA for the CDR3: TGTGCCAGCAGCCAGGGGGCCTACAATGAGCAGTTCTTC.